These T cell receptor beta chains were read from a single sample in a study of blood T cell repertoires in COVID-19. TCRdb's table, derived via immunoSEQ multiplex PCR, lists solely in-frame clones and lacks some. This table holds tens of thousands of clones, 88% found once. The specimen sequenced was peripheral blood. Receptors were obtained from a human donor in a cohort sampled during active COVID-19. Both conserved end residues are part of each CDR3. A D gene is named only where the DNA matches it firmly. The listing skips clone size in some rows; elsewhere it reads once, few, many or a size class.

D gene | J gene | clone size | V gene | CDR3 protein | CDR3 DNA
NA | TRBJ1-2 | NA | TRBV6-2/TRBV6-3 | CASSHPTSGGISGYTF | TGTGCCAGCAGTCACCCTACTTCGGGGGGGATTTCTGGCTACACCTTC
TRBD1 | TRBJ2-1 | NA | TRBV6-4 | CASSSGTGYKFF | TGTGCCAGCAGTTCCGGGACAGGGTATAAGTTCTTC
NA | TRBJ2-7 | NA | TRBV9 | CASSVGATISYEQYF | TGTGCCAGCAGCGTAGGAGCGACCATAAGCTACGAGCAGTACTTC
NA | TRBJ2-3 | NA | TRBV4-1 | CASSQGQINRDTQYF | TGCGCCAGCAGCCAAGGACAAATCAATAGGGATACGCAGTATTTT
TRBD2 | TRBJ2-1 | NA | TRBV2 | CASSEILRSSGRVGNEQFF | TGTGCCAGCAGTGAGATTCTTCGGTCTAGCGGGAGGGTCGGCAATGAGCAGTTCTTC
TRBD1 | TRBJ1-5 | NA | TRBV4-1 | CASSQGGQGNQPQHF | TGCGCCAGCAGCCAAGGGGGACAGGGCAATCAGCCCCAGCATTTT
TRBD2 | TRBJ2-7 | few | TRBV7-2 | CASSGGLAGYEQYF | TGTGCCAGCAGCGGCGGGCTAGCGGGGTACGAGCAGTACTTC
TRBD1 | TRBJ2-7 | NA | TRBV3-1/TRBV3-2 | CASSQRDRAYEQYF | TGTGCCAGCAGCCAGAGGGACAGGGCCTACGAGCAGTACTTC
NA | TRBJ2-1 | once | TRBV9 | CASSVGQGIENEQFF | TGTGCCAGCAGCGTAGGTCAGGGTATTGAAAATGAGCAGTTCTTC
NA | TRBJ1-6 | NA | TRBV9 | CASSVDPDGYSPLHF | TGTGCCAGCAGCGTAGATCCAGACGGGTATTCACCCCTCCACTTT
TRBD1 | TRBJ2-7 | NA | TRBV7-3 | CASSVTGQGPYEQYF | TGTGCCAGCAGCGTTACGGGACAGGGACCCTACGAGCAGTACTTC
NA | TRBJ2-3 | once | TRBV27 | CASRPLGSTDTQYF | TGTGCCAGCAGACCACTAGGGAGCACAGATACGCAGTATTTT
TRBD1 | TRBJ1-4 | NA | TRBV28 | CASSTRTGDEKLFF | TGTGCCAGCAGTACAAGGACAGGGGATGAAAAACTGTTTTTT
NA | TRBJ1-5 | NA | TRBV27 | CASSPSLISNQPQHF | TGTGCCAGCAGTCCGTCCTTAATAAGCAATCAGCCCCAGCATTTT
TRBD1 | TRBJ2-7 | NA | TRBV20-1 | CRATGGNEQYF | TGCAGAGCTACAGGGGGGAACGAGCAGTACTTC
NA | TRBJ1-3 | NA | TRBV25-1 | CARSGGITGNTIYF | TGTGCCCGGAGCGGGGGAATTACTGGAAACACCATATATTTT
NA | TRBJ1-5 | NA | TRBV24-1 | CATSEEGNQPQHF | TGTGCCACCAGTGAAGAGGGCAATCAGCCCCAGCATTTT
TRBD1 | TRBJ2-7 | NA | TRBV7-8 | CASSLEDREFYEQYF | TGTGCCAGCAGCTTAGAGGACAGGGAGTTCTACGAGCAGTACTTC
NA | TRBJ2-7 | NA | TRBV7-6 | CASSLAPAVSYEQYF | TGTGCCAGCAGCTTAGCTCCGGCGGTCTCCTACGAGCAGTACTTC
NA | TRBJ2-6 | once | TRBV5-6 | CASSLKGMGSGANVLTF | TGTGCCAGCAGCTTGAAGGGGATGGGCTCTGGGGCCAACGTCCTGACTTTC
NA | TRBJ1-4 | NA | TRBV7-9 | CASSSSATTNEKLFF | TGTGCCAGCAGCTCTTCCGCGACAACTAATGAAAAACTGTTTTTT
NA | TRBJ2-3 | NA | TRBV30 | CAWTTGLSTDTQYF | TGTGCCTGGACGACCGGACTGAGCACAGATACGCAGTATTTT
TRBD1 | TRBJ1-3 | NA | TRBV25-1 | CASSVSQGGGNTIYF | TGTGCCAGCAGTGTTTCACAGGGGGGAGGAAACACCATATATTTT
NA | TRBJ2-3 | NA | TRBV4-3 | CASSQESGGTDTQYF | TGCGCCAGCAGCCAAGAGTCGGGGGGCACAGATACGCAGTATTTT
TRBD2 | TRBJ2-1 | NA | TRBV5-1 | CASSLGAGVGNEQFF | TGCGCCAGCAGCTTGGGGGCGGGAGTGGGTAATGAGCAGTTCTTC
NA | TRBJ1-1 | NA | TRBV11-2 | CASSRAYRTNTEAFF | TGTGCCAGCAGCCGAGCCTACAGGACGAACACTGAAGCTTTCTTT
TRBD1 | TRBJ2-7 | NA | TRBV28 | CASSFMTGGYEQYF | TGTGCCAGCAGTTTTATGACAGGGGGCTACGAGCAGTACTTC
TRBD1 | TRBJ2-3 | NA | TRBV14 | CASSQVGQGFTDTQYF | TGTGCCAGCAGCCAAGTCGGACAGGGCTTCACGGATACGCAGTATTTT
NA | TRBJ1-3 | NA | TRBV30 | CAWSAGVGNTIYF | TGTGCCTGGAGTGCGGGGGTTGGAAACACCATATATTTT
NA | TRBJ2-3 | NA | TRBV9 | CASSAHTSTDTQYF | TGTGCCAGCAGCGCCCATACTAGCACAGATACGCAGTATTTT
NA | TRBJ2-5 | NA | TRBV7-2 | CASSFTSLETQYF | TGTGCCAGCAGCTTTACTAGTCTAGAGACCCAGTACTTC
TRBD1 | TRBJ2-5 | NA | TRBV7-8 | CASSARQGKQETQYF | TGTGCCAGCAGCGCTAGACAGGGGAAACAAGAGACCCAGTACTTC
TRBD2 | TRBJ2-7 | once | TRBV29-1 | CSASAGGSYEQYF | TGCAGCGCGTCTGCGGGGGGCTCCTACGAGCAGTACTTC
NA | TRBJ2-3 | NA | TRBV10-3 | CAISEPGVDTQYF | TGTGCCATCAGTGAGCCCGGGGTAGATACGCAGTATTTT